A selection of T cell receptor beta chains follows, all from one sample in a study of vaccination and CD4 T cells after COVID-19. For these receptors, no antigen is known. MiXCR, run by TCRdb on the PCR reads, gives a single entry per CDR3 protein. The data hold more than 15,000 distinct CDR3 sequences, with roughly 46% observed a single time. Specimen: CD4+ T cells from blood, cultured in vitro, collected before SARS-CoV-2 vaccination. Every receptor here comes from a human donor who had recovered from COVID-19. The CDR3 runs from the conserved cysteine through the conserved F or W. The D gene is left open where the match is weak. Rows may omit the clone size; those that give it use once, few, many or a size class.

>TRBD1|TRBV20-1|few|TRBJ1-5
TGCAGTGCTATAGGGACAGCTTATAGCAATCAGCCCCAGCATTTT
CSAIGTAYSNQPQHF
>TRBD2|TRBV11-2|-|TRBJ2-5
TGTGCCAGCAGCGTCACCGGGGGAGGGAAGACCCAGTACTTC
CASSVTGGGKTQYF
>TRBD2|TRBV6-1|-|TRBJ2-1
TGTGCCAGCAGGGTAGCGGGGGGGCAGTACAATGAGCAGTTCTTC
CASRVAGGQYNEQFF
>-|TRBV11-2|-|TRBJ2-5
TGTGCCAGCAGCTTATGGGGGACCCAGTACTTC
CASSLWGTQYF
>-|TRBV20-1|-|TRBJ2-7
TGCAGTGCCTCCCGCCATAGTAGCTCCTACGAGCAGTACTTC
CSASRHSSSYEQYF
>-|TRBV7-9|-|TRBJ2-7
TGTGCCAGCAGCTCCGCCTACGAGCAGTACTTC
CASSSAYEQYF
>-|TRBV6-2/TRBV6-3|-|TRBJ2-7
TGTGCCAGCAGCCCTCTCGCCTACGAGCAGTACTTC
CASSPLAYEQYF
>-|TRBV20-1|-|TRBJ1-5
TGCAGTGTGGGTAGCAGGGAAAATCAGCCCCAGCATTTT
CSVGSRENQPQHF
>TRBD1|TRBV7-3|few|TRBJ1-1
TGTGCCAGCAGCTTAAATGGGGGAACAGGGGGGACTGAAGCTTTCTTT
CASSLNGGTGGTEAFF
>-|TRBV20-1|-|TRBJ1-1
TGCAGTGCTAGACAGGGATTGGACACTGAAGCTTTCTTT
CSARQGLDTEAFF
>-|TRBV29-1|few|TRBJ2-3
TGCAGCGCTGACGCTTCTGATACGCAGTATTTT
CSADASDTQYF
>-|TRBV7-2|-|TRBJ1-5
TGTGCCAGCAGCTCTGACGGGGGGAGCAATCAGCCCCAGCATTTT
CASSSDGGSNQPQHF
>-|TRBV19|few|TRBJ1-2
TGTGCCAGTAGTATGAACAGAGGGAGTTATGGCTACACCTTC
CASSMNRGSYGYTF
>-|TRBV20-1|-|TRBJ2-1
TGCAGTGCCCCGAGGGTACCCTACAATGAGCAGTTCTTC
CSAPRVPYNEQFF
>TRBD2|TRBV19|-|TRBJ2-2
TGTGCCAGTGCACAGCGGGAGGGAACCGCCGGGGAGCTGTTTTTT
CASAQREGTAGELFF
>TRBD1|TRBV11-1|few|TRBJ1-6
TGTGCCAGCAGCCTTGGACAGGGGGAGACGTTGAATTCACCCCTCCACTTT
CASSLGQGETLNSPLHF
>-|TRBV19|few|TRBJ1-2
TGTGCCAGTAGTCCGCCTATATACGGTGGGTATGGCTACACCTTC
CASSPPIYGGYGYTF
>-|TRBV20-1|-|TRBJ2-5
TGCAGTGCTAGAGATTCTGGGCAGGCGGGGGAGACCCAGTACTTC
CSARDSGQAGETQYF
>-|TRBV12-3/TRBV12-4|-|TRBJ1-6
TGTGCCAGCAGTTTAGAGGCCCAGGGTGTGGGACCACCCCTCCACTTT
CASSLEAQGVGPPLHF
>TRBD1|TRBV6-1|few|TRBJ1-2
TGTGCCAGCAGTGTATTAAGTGGACAGGGTGACGGCTACACCTTC
CASSVLSGQGDGYTF
>-|TRBV7-7|-|TRBJ2-2
TGTGCCAGCCAGTCAGGGAGCACCGGGGAGCTGTTTTTT
CASQSGSTGELFF
>-|TRBV27|few|TRBJ1-1
TGTGCCAGCAGTAACCGGGTAGACAACACTGAAGCTTTCTTT
CASSNRVDNTEAFF
>-|TRBV12-3/TRBV12-4|once|TRBJ2-3
TGTGCCAGCAGTTTATATTCTCCGGGCAGGGCGACAGATACGCAGTATTTT
CASSLYSPGRATDTQYF
>-|TRBV24-1|few|TRBJ1-5
TGTGCCACCAGTGATGTGTCCATCAGCCAGCCCCAGCATTTT
CATSDVSISQPQHF
>-|TRBV20-1|-|TRBJ2-7
TGCAGTGCTAGAGATCAGGACATTCTCTCCTACGAGCAGTACTTC
CSARDQDILSYEQYF
>-|TRBV5-1|-|TRBJ1-2
TGCGCCAGCAGCTCACTCCGGGATTCAAAGGGTGGCTACACCTTC
CASSSLRDSKGGYTF
>TRBD2|TRBV9|-|TRBJ2-5
TGTGCCAGCAGCCCTGGGGCTAGCGGGAGGGAGACCCAGTACTTC
CASSPGASGRETQYF
>TRBD1|TRBV11-3|-|TRBJ2-3
TGTGCCAGCAGCGACCGGACAGGGCCGGATACGCAGTATTTT
CASSDRTGPDTQYF
>-|TRBV2|-|TRBJ1-2
TGTGCCAGCAGTGAAGTAGCCATCTATGGCTACACCTTC
CASSEVAIYGYTF
>-|TRBV4-1|-|TRBJ2-1
TGCGCCAGCAGCCAAGATTTTCCGGCCGACGCAGGGATCTTAAGCAATGAGCAGTTCTTC
CASSQDFPADAGILSNEQFF
>TRBD1|TRBV20-1|-|TRBJ2-3
TGCAGTGCTGTTGCCGGGACAGGGTACCCGGATACGCAGTATTTT
CSAVAGTGYPDTQYF
>TRBD1|TRBV6-1|-|TRBJ1-5
TGTGCCAGCAGCCCCGGGACAGGGGGACGGCAGCCCCAGCATTTT
CASSPGTGGRQPQHF
>-|TRBV7-2|few|TRBJ1-6
TGTGCCAGCAGCTTAGAGGGGCGGCAGAGCTCCTATAATTCACCCCTCCACTTT
CASSLEGRQSSYNSPLHF
>TRBD1|TRBV24-1|-|TRBJ2-4
TGTGCCACCAGTGACCCCGGGACAGGGTCCAAAAACATTCAGTACTTC
CATSDPGTGSKNIQYF
>TRBD2|TRBV7-2|-|TRBJ2-3
TGTGCCAGCAGCTCACTGGCGGGGGGAATAGATACGCAGTATTTT
CASSSLAGGIDTQYF
>-|TRBV11-3|-|TRBJ2-5
TGTGCCAGCAGCTTGGCATCCAGGGTTAATAAAAGCCAAGAGACCCAGTACTTC
CASSLASRVNKSQETQYF
>-|TRBV10-3|-|TRBJ2-2
TGTGCCATCAGGCAGGCCGGAAACACCGGGGAGCTGTTTTTT
CAIRQAGNTGELFF
>-|TRBV19|few|TRBJ2-5
TGTGCCAGTAGTATCCAAGCCGTGCCGGGACGGGGCGAGACCCAGTACTTC
CASSIQAVPGRGETQYF
>-|TRBV6-2/TRBV6-3|-|TRBJ2-7
TGTGCCAGCACCGTAGGGGAAGACTACGAGCAGTACTTC
CASTVGEDYEQYF
>-|TRBV6-5|-|TRBJ1-1
TGTGCCAGCAGTTACTCGTTGCGGGGGGCTGGGATGAACACTGAAGCTTTCTTT
CASSYSLRGAGMNTEAFF
>-|TRBV7-2|few|TRBJ1-5
TGTGCCAGCAGCTTAGCTGGGCAGGGTAATCAGCCCCAGCATTTT
CASSLAGQGNQPQHF
>TRBD2|TRBV20-1|-|TRBJ2-5
TGCAGTGCTAGGTTAGCGGGGGGGCGAGAGACCCAGTACTTC
CSARLAGGRETQYF
>TRBD1|TRBV7-6|-|TRBJ1-3
TGTGCCAGCAGCCAGGGACAGGGGGCCTTCCTAGGAAACACCATATATTTT
CASSQGQGAFLGNTIYF
>TRBD2|TRBV15|-|TRBJ2-2
TGTGCCACCAGCAGCGCCACGATAAGCGGGGCTCCTACCGGGGAGCTGTTTTTT
CATSSATISGAPTGELFF
>-|TRBV2|-|TRBJ2-7
TGTGCCAGCAGTGCTTTCAGCTTGACCATCTCCTACGAGCAGTACTTC
CASSAFSLTISYEQYF